This is a list of T cell receptor beta chains from one sample in a study of T cells after yellow fever vaccination. Each CDR3 protein gets one entry after TCRdb re-called the 5' RACE reads with MiXCR. The sample carries 25,000 to 35,000 distinct CDR3 sequences, 4% to 4.5% recorded once. The input for sequencing was CD8+ T cells sorted from PBMCs, taken 5 days after the yellow fever booster vaccination. The receptors were sampled from a man aged 25 to 40 who received the YFV17D yellow fever vaccine. The CDR3 runs from the conserved cysteine through the conserved F or W. A D gene is named only where the DNA matches it firmly. The listing skips clone size in some rows; elsewhere it reads once, few, many or a size class.

>TRBD2|TRBJ2-3|many|TRBV9
TGTGCCAGCAGCTCGGGACTAGTGCCTACAGATACGCAGTATTTT
CASSSGLVPTDTQYF
>.|TRBJ2-7|many|TRBV11-2
TGTGCCAGCAGCTTAACGGGATCCATCTCTCGGGAGCAGTACTTC
CASSLTGSISREQYF
>.|TRBJ2-2|many|TRBV7-9
TGTGCCAGCAGCCCAGGCCCCGGGGAGCTGTTTTTT
CASSPGPGELFF
>.|TRBJ2-7|many|TRBV27
TGTGCCAGCTCCCCAGGAGGGGGCGAGCAGTACTTC
CASSPGGGEQYF
>TRBD2|TRBJ2-7|many|TRBV6-2/TRBV6-3
TGTGCCAGCAGTGAGCCGACTAGCGGGACACCTCCATACGAGCAGTACTTC
CASSEPTSGTPPYEQYF
>TRBD1|TRBJ2-7|many|TRBV6-1
TGTGCCAGCAGTCAATTCGGGACAGGGAACGAGCAGTACTTC
CASSQFGTGNEQYF
>.|TRBJ1-1|many|TRBV27
TGTGCCAGCAGTTTTTGGGGTACTGAAGCTTTCTTT
CASSFWGTEAFF
>.|TRBJ1-3|many|TRBV12-3/TRBV12-4
TGTGCCAGCAGTGTTGGCGCCCTTGGAAACACCATATATTTT
CASSVGALGNTIYF
>TRBD2|TRBJ2-7|many|TRBV28
TGTGCCAGCAGAGAGGGACTAGCGGTCACCTACGAGCAGTACTTC
CASREGLAVTYEQYF
>.|TRBJ2-2|many|TRBV11-2
TGTGCCAGCAGCCCCCCTATACAGGGCAACGCGAACACCGGGGAGCTGTTTTTT
CASSPPIQGNANTGELFF
>TRBD2|TRBJ2-1|many|TRBV20-1
TGCAGTGCAAACGGACTAGCGGGAGTCGTTGATGAGCAGTTCTTC
CSANGLAGVVDEQFF
>.|TRBJ2-1|many|TRBV7-6
TGTGCCAGCAGCGACACTAGGGATGAGCAGTTCTTC
CASSDTRDEQFF
>TRBD2|TRBJ2-5|many|TRBV3-1
TGTGCCAGCAGCCCACTAGGGGACTATGCGAGGACCCAGTACTTC
CASSPLGDYARTQYF
>TRBD2|TRBJ2-7|many|TRBV19
TGTGCCAGTAGTATAGGGTTAGCGGGGGACTACGAGCAGTACTTC
CASSIGLAGDYEQYF
>TRBD2|TRBJ2-1|many|TRBV10-1
TGCGCCAGCAGTGAAAACCCGGGACTAGCGGGAGACTCCTACAATGAGCAGTTCTTC
CASSENPGLAGDSYNEQFF
>.|TRBJ2-5|many|TRBV6-2/TRBV6-3
TGTGCCAGCAGTTCCATCTCAGGAGAGACCCAGTACTTC
CASSSISGETQYF
>TRBD2|TRBJ2-3|medium-sized|TRBV29-1
TGCAGCGGACGACTAGCGGGAGATACAGATACGCAGTATTTT
CSGRLAGDTDTQYF
>TRBD2|TRBJ2-2|many|TRBV7-9
TGTGCCAGCAGCCGACTAGCGGGAGGGAACACCGGGGAGCTGTTTTTT
CASSRLAGGNTGELFF
>.|TRBJ2-1|many|TRBV5-1
TGCGCCAGCAGCTTGGTCTTTCCGGACAATGAGCAGTTCTTC
CASSLVFPDNEQFF
>.|TRBJ2-7|many|TRBV29-1
TGCAGCGTTGTCGCCCCGGGTAGCTACGAGCAGTACTTC
CSVVAPGSYEQYF
>.|TRBJ2-1|many|TRBV5-4
TGTGCCAGCAGCTTTGTGTCGGGAGAGCAGTTCTTC
CASSFVSGEQFF
>TRBD2|TRBJ2-1|many|TRBV29-1
TGCAGCGTTGAACCCTCTAGCGGGAACTACAATGAGCAGTTCTTC
CSVEPSSGNYNEQFF
>.|TRBJ2-3|many|TRBV15
TGTGCCACCAGCAGACTAGTCGGCACAGATACGCAGTATTTT
CATSRLVGTDTQYF
>.|TRBJ2-7|many|TRBV7-3
TGTGCCAGCAGTCCGACGAGCGGGTTTTCCTACGAGCAGTACTTC
CASSPTSGFSYEQYF
>.|TRBJ2-3|many|TRBV29-1
TGCAGCGTCCAAGCGCGGGGACTCACAGATACGCAGTATTTT
CSVQARGLTDTQYF
>TRBD1|TRBJ2-6|many|TRBV27
TGTGCCAGCAGTCCGGGACAGGTGACGACTGGGGCCAACGTCCTGACTTTC
CASSPGQVTTGANVLTF
>TRBD1|TRBJ2-5|many|TRBV7-9
TGTGCCAGCAGCCTAGCCGGACAGGGAGGAGAGACCCAGTACTTC
CASSLAGQGGETQYF
>.|TRBJ2-1|many|TRBV30
TGTGCCTGGAGTGTGGGACTCCATGAGCAGTTCTTC
CAWSVGLHEQFF
>.|TRBJ1-1|many|TRBV4-3
TGCGCCAGCAGCCAAGGGCCCGAACAGAGAACTGAAGCTTTCTTT
CASSQGPEQRTEAFF
>TRBD2|TRBJ2-1|many|TRBV7-9
TGTGCCAGCAGCTTTAGCGGGAGGGCCGACAATGAGCAGTTCTTC
CASSFSGRADNEQFF
>TRBD1|TRBJ2-1|.|TRBV18
TGTGACAGCTCACCATTCCCCGGGACAGGGACTAATGAGCAGTTCTTC
CDSSPFPGTGTNEQFF
>TRBD2|TRBJ2-3|many|TRBV19
TGTGCCAGTAGTATGCTAGCGGGAGGAACAGATACGCAGTATTTT
CASSMLAGGTDTQYF
>.|TRBJ2-7|many|TRBV11-2
TGTGCCAGCAGCATAAGGGGAGCGGAATTTAAAAGCTCCTACGAGCAGTACTTC
CASSIRGAEFKSSYEQYF
>TRBD2|TRBJ2-4|many|TRBV18
TGTGCCAGCTCCCCCAACCGGGAGGTTGCCAAAAACATTCAGTACTTC
CASSPNREVAKNIQYF